This entry is about one TCR beta chain. This specimen belongs to a study of T cell responses to AZD1222 COVID-19 vaccine. Only in-frame clones appear in the TCRdb table, and some are missing; sequencing was by immunoSEQ multiplex PCR. The sample records roughly 250,000 clones, over 85% being singletons. Germline lookup yields CDR1 LGHDT and CDR2 YNNKEL (reference sequence). This CDR3 is 14 amino acids long. Trimming stripped 1 base from V and 8 bases from J, with 14 bases between. This sequence joins TRBV3-1 (or the pseudogene TRBV3-2) and TRBJ1-2, with D maybe TRBD1 (5 bases). This receptor was obtained from an adult in good health. The specimen was peripheral blood, collected on day 0 of AZD1222 vaccination. CDR3 region: CASSQGDAFGGYTF. The CDR3 coding sequence is TGTGCCAGCAGCCAAGGGGACGCCTTCGGGGGCTACACCTTC.